The text below deals with one T cell receptor (beta chain). Its antigen is undetermined. The study drew its donors from healthy HIV-negative adults without recent acute infections or vaccinations. Caucasian adults residing in Nashville, Tennessee made up all the donors. CDR3 length equals 12 residues. Per germline, CDR1 LNHDA and CDR2 SQIVND (reference sequence). About 30,000 T cell genomes, or approximately 280 ng DNA, went into unsorted PBMC replicate PCRs. The table came from immunoSEQ multiplex PCR; TCRdb's copy has only in-frame clones and leaves some out. Of about 490,000 clones listed, 70% to 80% are singletons. This record comes from a study of shared clonotypes between healthy human individuals. Study-wide results and caveats: Having only a few donors restricted how much genetic and exposure-history diversity was captured.

Sample: PBMCs. The chain recombines TRBV19 with TRBJ1-5, with D possibly matching TRBD1 (6 bases). This receptor was obtained from a woman aged 35 to 49 in good health. Some clones in this sample may be carry-over from other donors' samples. CDR3 nucleotide sequence: TGTACCGCGGGACATAAAAATCAGCCCCAGCATTTT. Its protein product is CTAGHKNQPQHF.